A single sample is the source of the 22 T cell receptor beta chains below, sequenced in a study of cytomegalovirus exposure and HLA in healthy donors. The PCR contained 60 Vbeta and 13 Jbeta primers. Profiling relied on immunoSEQ multiplex PCR, and the TCRdb table lists in-frame clones only, not all of them. Counted here are around 100,000 clones, approximately 71% occurring once; the ten biggest clones make up roughly 16%. The sequencing sample was made of PBMCs. The origin of the receptors is a woman aged 18-30 years in good health and CMV-seropositive.

The chain is built from TRBV28 and TRBJ1-2, with D perhaps matching TRBD1 (6 bases). The CDR3 is made up of 16 amino acids. From germline, CDR1 is MDHEN and CDR2 SYDVKM. Trimming stripped 4 bases from V and 0 bases from J, with 15 bases between. The CDR3 DNA sequence: TGTGCCAGCAGTTCCTACGGACAGATAACTAACTATGGCTACACCTTC. Its protein product is CASSSYGQITNYGYTF.

This sequence joins TRBV25-1 and TRBJ2-5, with 9 bases matching TRBD2. Germline lookup yields CDR1 MGHDK and CDR2 SYGVNS. This CDR3 has 14 residues. V gave up 5 bases and J gave up 5 bases; unmatched junction bases: 6. The CDR3 reads CASSQDSGSETQYF. In DNA form, the CDR3 reads TGTGCCAGCAGTCAAGATAGCGGGAGTGAGACCCAGTACTTC.

The table lists this clone with a few counts. The chain links TRBV5-4 to TRBJ2-5, with TRBD2 identical over 8 bases. CDR3 size: 16 residues. V lost 0 bases and J lost 4; bases outside the gene matches: 8. CDR1 is SGHNT and CDR2 is YYREEE in the germline V gene (reference sequence). The CDR3 region is CASSLGPSGGVETQYF. Here the CDR3 DNA reads TGTGCCAGCAGCTTGGGTCCAAGCGGGGGAGTAGAGACCCAGTACTTC.

The rearrangement links TRBV27 to TRBJ1-6; tentative D call: TRBD1 (5 bases). V shed 7 bases and J shed 7 bases, with 11 bases lying between them. The CDR3 loop spans 13 amino acids. CDR1 is MNHEY, CDR2 SMNVEV, per germline (reference sequence). This CDR3 is CASTLTANSPLHF. The DNA for the CDR3 is TGTGCCAGCACGTTGACAGCCAATTCACCCCTCCACTTT.

The chain is built from TRBV27 and TRBJ2-5; TRBD2 matches 9 bases. This CDR3 is built from 17 residues. Germline lookup yields CDR1 MNHEY and CDR2 SMNVEV (reference sequence). The V gene end was trimmed by 5 bases and the J gene end by 4 bases; junction bases not matched to a gene: 14. The CDR3 DNA reads as TGTGCCAGCAGTCCTCGCGTTAGCGGGAGCAGAGGAGAGACCCAGTACTTC. It encodes CASSPRVSGSRGETQYF.

This chain uses TRBV7-9 with TRBJ2-2; D is perhaps TRBD1 (5 bases). This CDR3 is built from 13 residues. CDR1 and CDR2 (germline): SEHNR, FQNEAQ (reference sequence). Between the trimmed V and J ends, which lost 5 bases and 6 bases, there was a span of 10 bases. CDR3 sequence (DNA): TGTGCCAGCAGCCCAGGGTGGGCCGGGGAGCTGTTTTTT. It codes for CASSPGWAGELFF.

The CDR3, as DNA: TGTGCCAGCAGTTTATCAGGGGTCACTGAAGCTTTCTTT. Translated: CASSLSGVTEAFF. The chain combines TRBV28 with TRBJ1-1; D might be TRBD1 (6 bases). Germline assignment: CDR1 MDHEN and CDR2 SYDVKM. With 1 base removed from V and 4 bases from J, the gap between germline ends came to 7 bases. CDR3 size: 13 residues.

In this sample, this clone turned up a few times. The V and J genes are TRBV6-6 and TRBJ2-7, with TRBD2 matching over 7 bases. The length of the CDR3 is 16 residues. Trimming removed 7 bases from V and 0 bases from J; junction bases left unmatched: 12. The germline V gene has CDR1 MNHNY and CDR2 SVGAGI (reference sequence). CDR3 DNA sequence: TGTGCCAGCACCGCAATTAGCGGGCATAGCTCCTACGAGCAGTACTTC. It codes for CASTAISGHSSYEQYF.

This clone has just one count. The V and J genes are TRBV6-5 and TRBJ2-7; a possible D gene is TRBD2 (5 bases). Trimming took 2 bases from V and 4 from J, leaving 18 bases between them. The CDR3 length is 16 residues. Germline V CDR1 and CDR2: MNHEY, SVGAGI. The CDR3 loop reads CASSYVRVAGAYEQYF. DNA of the CDR3: TGTGCCAGCAGTTACGTGAGGGTAGCTGGAGCGTACGAGCAGTACTTC.

This chain uses TRBV27 with TRBJ1-2, with 11 bases identical to TRBD1. This CDR3 comprises 17 residues. Germline V gene lookup returns CDR1 MNHEY and CDR2 SMNVEV (reference sequence). V lost 5 bases and J lost 8; bases outside the gene matches: 16. The CDR3 DNA follows: TGTGCCAGCAGTGACGAGGACAGGGGGCCCTGGGAGGGAGGCTACACCTTC. Translated: CASSDEDRGPWEGGYTF.

On this clone itself: The same CDR3 also results from other DNA sequences found in this sample. Written as DNA, the CDR3 is TGTGCCAGCAGCTTAACAGGGGCCCAAGAGACCCAGTACTTC. It is translated as CASSLTGAQETQYF. The chain uses TRBV7-3 and TRBJ2-5; D is possibly TRBD1 (5 bases). Trimming left V 0 bases short and J 1 base short, with 6 bases between. Looked up from germline, CDR1 is SGHTA and CDR2 is FQGTGA. The CDR3 is 14 residues long.

The chain couples TRBV4-3 to TRBJ2-5; 9 nucleotides line up with TRBD2. The DNA end is more similar to TRBJ2-7, so the J call may be wrong. Germline V gene lookup returns CDR1 LGHNA and CDR2 YSLEER. This CDR3 is 18 amino acids long. The chain's CDR3 is CASSQDLAGGLLSYEQYF. The CDR3 coding sequence is TGCGCCAGCAGCCAAGACCTGGCGGGGGGGCTCTTATCCTACGAGCAGTACTTC.

This clone has only one observation. CDR3 in DNA: TGTGCCACCAGCAGCAGGGACAGGGGGTATGAGACCCAGTACTTC. Protein product: CATSSRDRGYETQYF. The chain combines TRBV15 with TRBJ2-5; 11 nucleotides align to TRBD1. V lost 3 bases, J lost 5 bases, and 5 bases stayed unmatched. Per the germline V gene, CDR1 is LNHNV and CDR2 is YYDKDF (reference sequence). The CDR3 has 15 amino acids. The whole variable domain, remainder taken from reference TRBV15 and TRBJ2-5, is DAMVIQNPRYQVTQFGKPVTLSCSQTLNHNVMYWYQQKSSQAPKLLFHYYDKDFNNEADTPDNFQSRRPNTSFCFLDIRSPGLGDTAMYLCATSSRDRGYETQYFGPGTRLLVL.

This clone has just one count. The rearrangement joins TRBV18 to TRBJ1-1, with D hard to call. V lost 4 bases, J lost 4 bases, and 7 bases lay in between. CDR1 and CDR2 (germline): KGHSH, LQKENI. The CDR3 totals 12 residues. CDR3 loop: CASSQGGTEAFF. The DNA of the CDR3 is TGTGCCAGCTCACAGGGAGGCACTGAAGCTTTCTTT.

This clone showed up just a few times. The chain links TRBV7-9 to TRBJ2-5, with 9 bases lining up with TRBD2. Near its end, the DNA agrees better with TRBJ2-7, so the J call may be wrong. Germline V lookup: CDR1 SEHNR, CDR2 FQNEAQ (reference sequence). The CDR3 totals 18 residues. The CDR3 region is CASSPPAILAGREHEQYF. The CDR3 DNA follows: TGTGCCAGCAGCCCCCCAGCGATCCTAGCGGGAAGGGAACACGAGCAGTACTTC.

The rearrangement joins TRBV10-1 to TRBJ1-1, with 8 nucleotides matching TRBD1. Germline CDR1 WNHNN, CDR2 SYGVQD (reference sequence). The CDR3 sequence is 15 residues long. With V trimmed by 3 bases and J by 5 bases, 8 bases remained unmatched. CDR3 in DNA: TGCGCCAGCAGTGAAGCAGGGGGCAGGAGAACTGAAGCTTTCTTT. This sequence encodes CASSEAGGRRTEAFF.

This clone was observed many times. The V gene is TRBV4-3, the J gene TRBJ1-2; 7 nucleotides line up with TRBD1. V lost 1 base to trimming and J lost 7 bases; unmatched junction nucleotides: 6. This CDR3 spans 14 amino acids. Looked up from germline, CDR1 is LGHNA and CDR2 is YSLEER. Here the CDR3 reads CASSQVTGDFGYTF. CDR3 DNA: TGCGCCAGCAGCCAAGTCACAGGGGATTTTGGCTACACCTTC.

The chain links TRBV4-2 to TRBJ2-3; tentative D call: TRBD2 (5 bases). CDR1 is LGHNA, CDR2 YNFKEQ, per germline. The ends were cut back, 4 bases at V and 2 bases at J, with 19 bases in the middle. This CDR3 contains 17 residues. The CDR3 sequence is CASSPKGSPTHTDTQYF. CDR3 in DNA: TGTGCCAGCAGCCCCAAAGGGAGCCCCACACACACAGATACGCAGTATTTT.

The chain carries TRBV7-2 and TRBJ2-7; 8 bases align to TRBD1. Germline CDR1 reads SGHTA; CDR2 reads FQGNSA. There are 16 residues in the CDR3. Trimming removed 7 bases from V and 2 bases from J; junction bases left unmatched: 13. The CDR3 here is CASTETPTGAPYEQYF. The CDR3 DNA sequence: TGTGCCAGCACCGAAACCCCGACAGGGGCCCCCTACGAGCAGTACTTC.

This CDR3 is CARPSTGYSNQPQHF. The CDR3 DNA follows: TGTGCCAGGCCTTCGACAGGCTATAGCAATCAGCCCCAGCATTTT. The V gene is TRBV21-1, the J gene TRBJ1-5; the D call in the table, TRBD1, was not verified against the DNA. TRBV21-1 is marked as a pseudogene. The CDR3 contains 15 residues.

J is TRBJ2-7 and V is TRBV25-1, with D possibly TRBD2 on 7 matching bases. Per the germline V gene, CDR1 is MGHDK and CDR2 is SYGVNS. This CDR3 is built from 13 residues. V was clipped by 8 bases and J by 4 bases, with 15 bases between them. The CDR3, as DNA: TGTGCCAGCGCGGTTGCGGGGGCGTACGAGCAGTACTTC. This codes for CASAVAGAYEQYF.

V gene TRBV7-9 combines with J gene TRBJ2-7, with 9 bases fitting TRBD2. The V gene's germline CDR1 is SEHNR and CDR2 FQNEAQ (reference sequence). CDR3 length: 14 amino acids. The ends lost 6 bases at V and 6 bases at J; junction bases unmatched: 9. The CDR3 protein is CASRISGSLSEQYF. CDR3 sequence (DNA): TGTGCCAGCAGAATTAGCGGGAGTCTAAGCGAGCAGTACTTC.